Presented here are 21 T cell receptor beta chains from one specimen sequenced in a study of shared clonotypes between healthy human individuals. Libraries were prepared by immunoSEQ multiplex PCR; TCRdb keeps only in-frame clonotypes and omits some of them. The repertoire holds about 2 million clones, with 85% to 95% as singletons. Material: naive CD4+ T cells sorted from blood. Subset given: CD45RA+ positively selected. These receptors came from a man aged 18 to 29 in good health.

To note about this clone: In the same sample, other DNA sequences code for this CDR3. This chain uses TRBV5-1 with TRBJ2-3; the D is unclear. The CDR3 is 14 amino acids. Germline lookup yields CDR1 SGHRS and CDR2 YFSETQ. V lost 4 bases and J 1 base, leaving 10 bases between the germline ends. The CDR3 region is CASSPGAGTDTQYF. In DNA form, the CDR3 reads TGCGCCAGCAGCCCAGGCGCAGGCACAGATACGCAGTATTTT.

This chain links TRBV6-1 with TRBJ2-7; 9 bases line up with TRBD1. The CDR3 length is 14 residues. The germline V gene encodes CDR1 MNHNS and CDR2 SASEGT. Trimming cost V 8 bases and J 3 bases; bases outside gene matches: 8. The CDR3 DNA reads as TGTGCCAGCCCCCCGGGACAGGGAGTCTACGAGCAGTACTTC. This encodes CASPPGQGVYEQYF.

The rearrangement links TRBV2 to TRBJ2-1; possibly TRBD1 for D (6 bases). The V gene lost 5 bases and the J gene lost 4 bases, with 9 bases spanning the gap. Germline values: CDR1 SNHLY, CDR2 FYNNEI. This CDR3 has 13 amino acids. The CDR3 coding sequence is TGTGCCAGCAGTTCTACAGGGTACAATGAGCAGTTCTTC. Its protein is CASSSTGYNEQFF.

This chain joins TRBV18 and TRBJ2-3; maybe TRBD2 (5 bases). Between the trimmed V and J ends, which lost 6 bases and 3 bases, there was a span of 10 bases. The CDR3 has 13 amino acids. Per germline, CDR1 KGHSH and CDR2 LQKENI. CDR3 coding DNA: TGTGCCAGCTCTCTCTCGGGGACAGATACGCAGTATTTT. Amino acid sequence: CASSLSGTDTQYF.

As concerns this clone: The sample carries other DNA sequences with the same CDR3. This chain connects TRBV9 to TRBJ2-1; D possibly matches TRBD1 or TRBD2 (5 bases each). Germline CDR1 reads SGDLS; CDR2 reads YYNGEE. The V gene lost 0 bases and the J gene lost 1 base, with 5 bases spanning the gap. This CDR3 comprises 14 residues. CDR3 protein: CASSVGGSYNEQFF. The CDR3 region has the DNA TGTGCCAGCAGCGTAGGGGGGTCCTACAATGAGCAGTTCTTC.

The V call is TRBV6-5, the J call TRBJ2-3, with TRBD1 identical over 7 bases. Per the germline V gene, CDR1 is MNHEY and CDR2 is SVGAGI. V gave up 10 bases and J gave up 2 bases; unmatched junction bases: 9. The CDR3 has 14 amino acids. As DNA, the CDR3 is TGTGCCACCAGGGACAGCTTTGTCACAGATACGCAGTATTTT. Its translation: CATRDSFVTDTQYF.

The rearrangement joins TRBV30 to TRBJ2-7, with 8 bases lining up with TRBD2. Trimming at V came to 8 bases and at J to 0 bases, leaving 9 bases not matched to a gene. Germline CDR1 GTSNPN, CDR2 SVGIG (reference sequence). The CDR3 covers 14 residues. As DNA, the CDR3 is TGTGCCGCCAGCCGCGGGGGGAGCTCCTACGAGCAGTACTTC. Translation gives CAASRGGSSYEQYF.

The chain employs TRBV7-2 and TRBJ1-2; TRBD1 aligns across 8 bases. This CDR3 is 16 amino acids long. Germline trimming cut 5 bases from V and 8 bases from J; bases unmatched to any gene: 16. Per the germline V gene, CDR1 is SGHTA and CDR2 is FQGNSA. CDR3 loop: CASSAPGQVLARGYTF. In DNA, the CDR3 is TGTGCCAGCAGCGCGCCGGGACAGGTCCTGGCGAGGGGCTACACCTTC. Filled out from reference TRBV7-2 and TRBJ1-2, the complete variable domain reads GAGVSQSPSNKVTEKGKDVELRCDPISGHTALYWYRQSLGQGLEFLIYFQGNSAPDKSGLPSDRFSAERTGGSVSTLTIQRTQQEDSAVYLCASSAPGQVLARGYTFGSGTRLTVV.

The CDR3 DNA reads as TGCGCCAGCAGCCACCGCGACGGTTTATCCTACAATGAGCAGTTCTTC. This codes for CASSHRDGLSYNEQFF. This chain connects TRBV4-1 to TRBJ2-1; D not resolved. Germline CDR1 reads MGHRA; CDR2 reads YSYEKL. V lost 3 bases, J lost 1 base, and 13 bases lay in between. This CDR3 contains 16 residues.

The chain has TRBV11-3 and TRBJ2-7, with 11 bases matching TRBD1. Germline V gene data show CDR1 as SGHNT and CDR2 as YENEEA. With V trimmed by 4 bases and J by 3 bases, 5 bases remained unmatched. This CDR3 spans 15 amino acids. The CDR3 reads CASSSTGTGGYEQYF. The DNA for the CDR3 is TGTGCCAGCAGCTCAACCGGGACAGGGGGCTACGAGCAGTACTTC.

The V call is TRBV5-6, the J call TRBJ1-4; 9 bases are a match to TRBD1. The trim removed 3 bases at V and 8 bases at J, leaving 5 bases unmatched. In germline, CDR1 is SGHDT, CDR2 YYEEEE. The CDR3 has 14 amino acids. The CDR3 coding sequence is TGTGCCAGCAGCTCACAGGGGGCCGGGGAAAAACTGTTTTTT. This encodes CASSSQGAGEKLFF.

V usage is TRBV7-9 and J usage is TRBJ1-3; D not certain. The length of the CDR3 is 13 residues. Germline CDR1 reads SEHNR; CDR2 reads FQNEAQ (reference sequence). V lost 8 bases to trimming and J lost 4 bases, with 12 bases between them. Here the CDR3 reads CASGPLGGNTIYF. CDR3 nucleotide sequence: TGTGCCAGCGGACCATTAGGGGGAAACACCATATATTTT.

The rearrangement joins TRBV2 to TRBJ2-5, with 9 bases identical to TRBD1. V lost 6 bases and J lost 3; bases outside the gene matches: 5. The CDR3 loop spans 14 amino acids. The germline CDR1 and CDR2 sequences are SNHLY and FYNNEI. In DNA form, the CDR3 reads TGTGCCAGCAGGCACAGACAGGGGGAAGAGACCCAGTACTTC. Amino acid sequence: CASRHRQGEETQYF.

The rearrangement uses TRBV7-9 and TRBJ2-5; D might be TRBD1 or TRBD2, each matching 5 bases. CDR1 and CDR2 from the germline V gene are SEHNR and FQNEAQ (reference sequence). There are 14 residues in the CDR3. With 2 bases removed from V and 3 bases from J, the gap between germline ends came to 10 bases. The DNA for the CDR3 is TGTGCCAGCAGCTTAATCGGGACGGAAGAGACCCAGTACTTC. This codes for CASSLIGTEETQYF. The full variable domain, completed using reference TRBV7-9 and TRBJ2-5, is DTGVSQNPRHKITKRGQNVTFRCDPISEHNRLYWYRQTLGQGPEFLTYFQNEAQLEKSRLLSDRFSAERPKGSFSTLEIQRTEQGDSAMYLCASSLIGTEETQYFGPGTRLLVL.

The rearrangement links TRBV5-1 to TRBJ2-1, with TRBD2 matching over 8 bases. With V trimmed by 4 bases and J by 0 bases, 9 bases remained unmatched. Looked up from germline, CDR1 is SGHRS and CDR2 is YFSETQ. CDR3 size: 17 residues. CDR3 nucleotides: TGCGCCAGCAGCCCCGTCGCAACTAGCGGCTCCTACAATGAGCAGTTCTTC. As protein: CASSPVATSGSYNEQFF.

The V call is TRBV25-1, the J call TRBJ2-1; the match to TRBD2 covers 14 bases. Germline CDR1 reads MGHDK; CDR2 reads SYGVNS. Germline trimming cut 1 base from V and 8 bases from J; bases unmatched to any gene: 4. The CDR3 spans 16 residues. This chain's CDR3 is CASSESWGLAGDEQFF. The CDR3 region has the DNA TGTGCCAGCAGTGAATCCTGGGGACTAGCGGGAGATGAGCAGTTCTTC.

The DNA of the CDR3 is TGTGCCAGCAGTGTGACTAGCGGGGGGATCTTCAATGAGCAGTTCTTC. This gives the protein CASSVTSGGIFNEQFF. The gene calls are TRBV6-1 and TRBJ2-1; 13 positions agree with TRBD2. Germline V CDR1 and CDR2: MNHNS, SASEGT. CDR3 length: 16 residues. The V gene end was trimmed by 4 bases and the J gene end by 6 bases; junction bases not matched to a gene: 6.

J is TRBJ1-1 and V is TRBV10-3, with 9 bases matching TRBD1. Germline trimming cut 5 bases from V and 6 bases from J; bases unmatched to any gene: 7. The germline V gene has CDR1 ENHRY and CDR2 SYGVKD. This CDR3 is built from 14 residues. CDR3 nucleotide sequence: TGTGCCATCAGTTCTGTTGGGACAGGGCCTGAAGCTTTCTTT. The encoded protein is CAISSVGTGPEAFF.

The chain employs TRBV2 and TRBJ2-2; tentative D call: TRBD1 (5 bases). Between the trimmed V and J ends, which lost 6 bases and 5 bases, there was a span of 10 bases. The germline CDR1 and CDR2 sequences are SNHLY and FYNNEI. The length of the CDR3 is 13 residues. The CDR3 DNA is TGTGCCAGCAGGGAGACAGTGACCGGGGAGCTGTTTTTT. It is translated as CASRETVTGELFF.

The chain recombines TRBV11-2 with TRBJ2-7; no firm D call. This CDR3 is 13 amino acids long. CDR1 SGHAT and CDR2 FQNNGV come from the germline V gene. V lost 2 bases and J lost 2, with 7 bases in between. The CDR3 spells CASSLKSTYEQYF. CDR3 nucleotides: TGTGCCAGCAGCTTAAAATCAACCTACGAGCAGTACTTC.

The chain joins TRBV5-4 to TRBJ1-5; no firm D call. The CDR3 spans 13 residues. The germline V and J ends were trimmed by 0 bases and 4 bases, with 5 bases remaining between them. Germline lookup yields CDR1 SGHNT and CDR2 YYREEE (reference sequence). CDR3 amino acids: CASSLDANQPQHF. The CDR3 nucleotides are TGTGCCAGCAGCTTGGACGCTAATCAGCCCCAGCATTTT. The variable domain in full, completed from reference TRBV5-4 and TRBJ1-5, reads ETGVTQSPTHLIKTRGQQVTLRCSSQSGHNTVSWYQQALGQGPQFIFQYYREEENGRGNFPPRFSGLQFPNYSSELNVNALELDDSALYLCASSLDANQPQHFGDGTRLSIL.